One and the same sample provided the 5 T cell receptor beta chains below, sequenced in a study of identical twins. In TCRdb, the 5' RACE reads were re-called with MiXCR into one record per CDR3 protein. The table records about 490,000 distinct CDR3 sequences, over 12% of them present only once. This same sample was also taken into another study, of yellow fever vaccine responses in identical twins.

Sequencing used CD4+ T cells sorted from blood. The receptors were sampled from a woman aged 18-29 years in good health.

The gene calls are TRBV12-3 or TRBV12-4 and TRBJ2-1; D is unclear. The length of the CDR3 is 13 residues. Trimming left V 4 bases short and J 6 bases short, with 10 bases between. CDR3 bases: TGTGCCAGCAGTTCCACTACATCCAATGAGCAGTTCTTC. Encoded protein: CASSSTTSNEQFF.

This clonotype has more than one count but fewer than ten. The chain recombines TRBV11-2 with TRBJ2-1; a weak D match, TRBD2 (6 bases). The CDR3 loop spans 16 amino acids. V was clipped by 2 bases and J by 7 bases, with 18 bases between them. Germline V lookup: CDR1 SGHAT, CDR2 FQNNGV. CDR3 bases: TGTGCCAGCAGCTTACGGGATGAGGGACTCCAGAATGAGCAGTTCTTC. It translates to CASSLRDEGLQNEQFF.

This clonotype was picked up a small number of times. The chain has TRBV27 and TRBJ2-5; 15 bases are shared with TRBD2. The trim removed 7 bases at V and 5 bases at J, leaving 5 bases unmatched. Germline lookup yields CDR1 MNHEY and CDR2 SMNVEV (reference sequence). This CDR3 contains 15 residues. The CDR3, as DNA: TGTGCCAGCAAGGGACTAGCGGGGGGCGGGGAGACCCAGTACTTC. It encodes CASKGLAGGGETQYF.

In this sample, this clonotype turned up a few times. The chain uses TRBV20-1 and TRBJ2-1; 8 nucleotides agree with TRBD1. This CDR3 region has 14 residues. The ends lost 6 bases at V and 4 bases at J; junction bases unmatched: 8. CDR1 is DFQATT, CDR2 SNEGSKA, per germline (reference sequence). DNA of the CDR3: TGCAGTGCCAGGGACAGGAACTCATACAATGAGCAGTTCTTC. Its protein product is CSARDRNSYNEQFF.

This clonotype was counted a few times. This chain joins TRBV18 and TRBJ2-1; D is unresolved. V was clipped by 0 bases and J by 5 bases, with 11 bases between them. This CDR3 has 15 amino acids. The germline CDR1 and CDR2 sequences are KGHSH and LQKENI. CDR3 protein: CASSPPSRPNNEQFF. The CDR3 DNA follows: TGTGCCAGCTCACCACCGTCGCGTCCGAACAATGAGCAGTTCTTC.